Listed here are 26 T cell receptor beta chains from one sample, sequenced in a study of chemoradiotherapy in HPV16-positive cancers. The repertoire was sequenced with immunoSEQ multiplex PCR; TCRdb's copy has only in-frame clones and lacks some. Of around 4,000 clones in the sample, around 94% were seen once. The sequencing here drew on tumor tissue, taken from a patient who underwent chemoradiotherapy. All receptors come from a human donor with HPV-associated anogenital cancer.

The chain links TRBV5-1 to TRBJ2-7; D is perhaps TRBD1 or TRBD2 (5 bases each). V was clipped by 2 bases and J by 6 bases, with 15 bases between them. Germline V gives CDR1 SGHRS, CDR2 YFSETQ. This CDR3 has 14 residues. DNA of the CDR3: TGCGCCAGCAGCTTAGGGGACCCCCAGGGCGAGCAGTACTTC. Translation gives CASSLGDPQGEQYF.

The CDR3 is CASSTWGTASTDTQYF. The CDR3, as DNA: TGTGCCAGCAGCACCTGGGGGACAGCCAGCACAGATACGCAGTATTTT. This chain uses TRBV9 with TRBJ2-3, with TRBD1 identical over 7 bases. The CDR3 covers 16 residues. The V segment lost 4 bases and the J segment 0 bases; nucleotides outside the gene matches: 8. The germline gives CDR1 SGDLS, CDR2 YYNGEE.

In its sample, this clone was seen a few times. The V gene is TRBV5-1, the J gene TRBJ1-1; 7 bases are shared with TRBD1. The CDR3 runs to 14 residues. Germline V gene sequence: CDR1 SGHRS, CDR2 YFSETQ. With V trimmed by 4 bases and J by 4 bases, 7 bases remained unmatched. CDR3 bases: TGCGCCAGCAGCGGTAGACAGGGCGGCACTGAAGCTTTCTTT. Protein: CASSGRQGGTEAFF.

CDR3 protein: CASSPASEVLSGNTIYF. The CDR3, as DNA: TGTGCCAGCAGTCCCGCCAGCGAGGTCCTCTCTGGAAACACCATATATTTT. The rearrangement links TRBV25-1 to TRBJ1-3; D gene ambiguous. The CDR3 runs to 17 residues. CDR1 is MGHDK, CDR2 SYGVNS, per germline. Between the trimmed V and J ends, which lost 5 bases and 0 bases, there was a span of 17 bases.

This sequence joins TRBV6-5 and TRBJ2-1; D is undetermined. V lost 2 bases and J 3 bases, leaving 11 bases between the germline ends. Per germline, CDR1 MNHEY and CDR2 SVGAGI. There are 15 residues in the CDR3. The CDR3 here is CASSYPRTGYNEQFF. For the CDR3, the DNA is TGTGCCAGCAGTTACCCGAGGACGGGCTACAATGAGCAGTTCTTC.

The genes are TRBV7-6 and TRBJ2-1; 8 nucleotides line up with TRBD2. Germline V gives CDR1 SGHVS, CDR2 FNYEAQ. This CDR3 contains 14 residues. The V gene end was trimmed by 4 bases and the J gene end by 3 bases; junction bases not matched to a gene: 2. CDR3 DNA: TGTGCCAGCAGCTCCGGGGGGGTCTACAATGAGCAGTTCTTC. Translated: CASSSGGVYNEQFF. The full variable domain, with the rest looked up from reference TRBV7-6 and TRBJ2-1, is GAGVSQSPRYKVTKRGQDVALRCDPISGHVSLYWYRQALGQGPEFLTYFNYEAQQDKSGLPNDRFSAERPEGSISTLTIQRTEQRDSAMYRCASSSGGVYNEQFFGPGTRLTVL.

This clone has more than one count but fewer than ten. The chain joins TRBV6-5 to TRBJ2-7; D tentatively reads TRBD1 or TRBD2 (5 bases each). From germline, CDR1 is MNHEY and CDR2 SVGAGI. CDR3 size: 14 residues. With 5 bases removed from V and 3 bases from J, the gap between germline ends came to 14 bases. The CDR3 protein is CASSKQGVSYEQYF. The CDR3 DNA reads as TGTGCCAGCAGTAAGCAGGGAGTTAGCTACGAGCAGTACTTC.

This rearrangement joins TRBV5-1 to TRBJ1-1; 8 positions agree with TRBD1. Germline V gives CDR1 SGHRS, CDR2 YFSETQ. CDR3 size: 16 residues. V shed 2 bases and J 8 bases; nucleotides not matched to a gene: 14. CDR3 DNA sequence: TGCGCCAGCAGCTTACGTCTGGGACAGGATGGTTTGGAAGCTTTCTTT. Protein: CASSLRLGQDGLEAFF.

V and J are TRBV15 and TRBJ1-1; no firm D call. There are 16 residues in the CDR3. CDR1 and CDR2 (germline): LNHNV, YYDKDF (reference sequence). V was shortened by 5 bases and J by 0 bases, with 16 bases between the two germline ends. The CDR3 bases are TGTGCCACCAGCGCAACCTTGGTAGTTATGAACACTGAAGCTTTCTTT. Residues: CATSATLVVMNTEAFF.

CDR3 in DNA: TGTGCCAGCAGGCTACAGGGGGGCACAGATACGCAGTATTTT. This codes for CASRLQGGTDTQYF. The chain combines TRBV6-1 with TRBJ2-3, with 8 bases that match TRBD1. The CDR3 extends over 14 amino acids. Looked up from germline, CDR1 is MNHNS and CDR2 is SASEGT. V shed 6 bases, J shed 1 base, and the junction held 3 bases outside the gene matches.

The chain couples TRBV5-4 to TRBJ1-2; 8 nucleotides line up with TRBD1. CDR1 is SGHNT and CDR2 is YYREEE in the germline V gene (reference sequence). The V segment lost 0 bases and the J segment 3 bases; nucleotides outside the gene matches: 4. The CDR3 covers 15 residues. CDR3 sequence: CASSLARGQDYGYTF. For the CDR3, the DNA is TGTGCCAGCAGCTTGGCCAGGGGGCAGGACTATGGCTACACCTTC.

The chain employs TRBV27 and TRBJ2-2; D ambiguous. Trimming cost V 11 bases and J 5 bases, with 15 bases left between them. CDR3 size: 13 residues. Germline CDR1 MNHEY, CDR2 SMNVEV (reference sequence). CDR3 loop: CAAGLRLTGELFF. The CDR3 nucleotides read TGTGCCGCCGGGCTACGGCTAACCGGGGAGCTGTTTTTT.

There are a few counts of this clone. The CDR3 loop is CASSPGGKVNGYTF. CDR3 coding DNA: TGTGCCAGCAGTCCAGGGGGGAAGGTAAATGGCTACACCTTC. The rearrangement uses TRBV6-5 and TRBJ1-2, with 7 nucleotides matching TRBD1. The CDR3 contains 14 residues. V dropped 5 bases and J dropped 6; count of bases not matched to a gene: 9. Germline V gene sequence: CDR1 MNHEY, CDR2 SVGAGI.

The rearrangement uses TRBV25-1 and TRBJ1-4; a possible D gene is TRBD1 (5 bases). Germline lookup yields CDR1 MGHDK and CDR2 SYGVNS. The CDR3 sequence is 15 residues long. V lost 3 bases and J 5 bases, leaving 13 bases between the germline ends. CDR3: CASSDLLGGNEKLFF. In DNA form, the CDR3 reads TGTGCCAGCAGTGACCTTTTGGGGGGGAATGAAAAACTGTTTTTT.

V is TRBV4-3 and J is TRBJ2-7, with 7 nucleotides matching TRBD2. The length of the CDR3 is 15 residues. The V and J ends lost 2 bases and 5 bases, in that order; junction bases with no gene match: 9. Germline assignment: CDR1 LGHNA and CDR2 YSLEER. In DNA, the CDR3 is TGCGCCAGCAGCCAACAGGTGGGAGGGTTGGACGAGCAGTACTTC. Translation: CASSQQVGGLDEQYF.

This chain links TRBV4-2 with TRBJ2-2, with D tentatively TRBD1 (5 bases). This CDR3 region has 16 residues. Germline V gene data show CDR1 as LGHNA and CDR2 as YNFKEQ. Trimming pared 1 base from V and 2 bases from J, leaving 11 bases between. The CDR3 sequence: CASSQARTTNTGELFF. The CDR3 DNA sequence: TGTGCCAGCAGCCAAGCTAGGACAACTAACACCGGGGAGCTGTTTTTT.

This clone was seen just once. As DNA, the CDR3 is TGTGCCAGCAGCAAAAAGGGGACGGGCCTCGGCAATGAGCAGTTCTTC. This codes for CASSKKGTGLGNEQFF. V and J are TRBV21-1 and TRBJ2-1. TRBV21-1 is marked as a pseudogene. This CDR3 has 16 residues.

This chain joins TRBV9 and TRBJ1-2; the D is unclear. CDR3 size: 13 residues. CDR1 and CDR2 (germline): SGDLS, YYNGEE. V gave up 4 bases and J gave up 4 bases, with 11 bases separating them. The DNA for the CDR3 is TGTGCCAGCAGCCCTCAGGCCCTCTATGGCTACACCTTC. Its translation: CASSPQALYGYTF.

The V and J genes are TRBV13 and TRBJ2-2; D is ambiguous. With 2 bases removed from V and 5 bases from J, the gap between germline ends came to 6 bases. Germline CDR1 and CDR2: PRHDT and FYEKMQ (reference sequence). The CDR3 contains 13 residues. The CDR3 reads CASSLFGTGELFF. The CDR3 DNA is TGTGCCAGCAGCTTATTCGGAACCGGGGAGCTGTTTTTT.

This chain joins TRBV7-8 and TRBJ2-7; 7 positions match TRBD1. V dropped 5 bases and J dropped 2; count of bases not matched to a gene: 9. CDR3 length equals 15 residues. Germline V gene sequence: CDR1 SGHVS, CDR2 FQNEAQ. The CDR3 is CASSRIWTGTYEQYF. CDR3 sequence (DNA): TGTGCCAGCAGCCGGATTTGGACAGGTACCTACGAGCAGTACTTC. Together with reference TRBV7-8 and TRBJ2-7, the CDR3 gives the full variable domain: GAGVSQSPRYKVAKRGQDVALRCDPISGHVSLFWYQQALGQGPEFLTYFQNEAQLDKSGLPSDRFFAERPEGSVSTLKIQRTQQEDSAVYLCASSRIWTGTYEQYFGPGTRLTVT.

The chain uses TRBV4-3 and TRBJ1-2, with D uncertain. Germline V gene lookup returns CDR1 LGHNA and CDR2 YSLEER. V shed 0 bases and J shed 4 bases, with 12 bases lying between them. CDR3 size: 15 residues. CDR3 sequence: CASSQDGERVYGYTF. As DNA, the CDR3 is TGCGCCAGCAGCCAAGATGGTGAGAGGGTCTATGGCTACACCTTC.

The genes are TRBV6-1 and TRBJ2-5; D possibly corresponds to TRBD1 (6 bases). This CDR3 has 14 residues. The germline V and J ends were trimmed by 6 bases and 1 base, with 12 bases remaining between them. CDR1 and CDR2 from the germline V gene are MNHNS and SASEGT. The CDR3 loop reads CASRGGPIQETQYF. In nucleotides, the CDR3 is TGTGCCAGCAGAGGGGGACCGATCCAAGAGACCCAGTACTTC.

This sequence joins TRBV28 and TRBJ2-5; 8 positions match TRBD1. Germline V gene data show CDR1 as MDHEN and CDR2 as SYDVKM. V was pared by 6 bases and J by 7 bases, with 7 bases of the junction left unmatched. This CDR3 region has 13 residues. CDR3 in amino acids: CASSWQGAGTQYF. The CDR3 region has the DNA TGTGCCAGCAGCTGGCAGGGGGCCGGGACCCAGTACTTC.

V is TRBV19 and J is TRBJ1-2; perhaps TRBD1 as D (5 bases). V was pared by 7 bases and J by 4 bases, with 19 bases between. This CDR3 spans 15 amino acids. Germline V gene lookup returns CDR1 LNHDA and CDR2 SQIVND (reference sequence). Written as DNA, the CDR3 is TGTGCCAGTATGCAAGGCGGGGGGGAGAGCTATGGCTACACCTTC. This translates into CASMQGGGESYGYTF.

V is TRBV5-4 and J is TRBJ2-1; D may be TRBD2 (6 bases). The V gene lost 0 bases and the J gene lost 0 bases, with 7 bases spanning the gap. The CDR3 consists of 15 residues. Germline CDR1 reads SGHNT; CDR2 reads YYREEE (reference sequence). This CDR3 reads CASSLGLGSYNEQFF. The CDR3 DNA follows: TGTGCCAGCAGCTTGGGACTAGGCTCCTACAATGAGCAGTTCTTC. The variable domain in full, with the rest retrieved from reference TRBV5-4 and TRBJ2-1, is ETGVTQSPTHLIKTRGQQVTLRCSSQSGHNTVSWYQQALGQGPQFIFQYYREEENGRGNFPPRFSGLQFPNYSSELNVNALELDDSALYLCASSLGLGSYNEQFFGPGTRLTVL.

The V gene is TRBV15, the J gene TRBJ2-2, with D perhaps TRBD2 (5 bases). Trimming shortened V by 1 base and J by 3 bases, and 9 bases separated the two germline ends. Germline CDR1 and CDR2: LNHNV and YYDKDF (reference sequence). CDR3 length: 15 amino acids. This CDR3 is CATSRGSEDTGELFF. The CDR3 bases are TGTGCCACCAGCAGAGGCTCGGAGGACACCGGGGAGCTGTTTTTT.